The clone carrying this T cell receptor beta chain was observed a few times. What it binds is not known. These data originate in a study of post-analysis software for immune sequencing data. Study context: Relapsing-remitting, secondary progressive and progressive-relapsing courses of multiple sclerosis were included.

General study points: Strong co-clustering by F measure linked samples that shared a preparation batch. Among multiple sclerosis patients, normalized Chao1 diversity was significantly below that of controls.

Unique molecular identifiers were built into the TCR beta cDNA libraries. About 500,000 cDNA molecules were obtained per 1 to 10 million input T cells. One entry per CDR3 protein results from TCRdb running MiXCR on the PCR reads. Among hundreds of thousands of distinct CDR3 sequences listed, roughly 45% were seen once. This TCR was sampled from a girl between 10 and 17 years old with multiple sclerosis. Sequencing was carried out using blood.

CDR3 sequence reads: CASSLTAGMGNEQFF. DNA for the CDR3: TGTGCCAGCAGCTTAACCGCAGGGATGGGGAATGAGCAGTTCTTC. The chain has TRBV7-3 and TRBJ2-1, with D perhaps matching TRBD1 (5 bases). V was pared by 0 bases and J by 7 bases, with 13 bases between. This CDR3 is built from 15 residues. Germline V gene lookup returns CDR1 SGHTA and CDR2 FQGTGA.